Sequencing of this T cell receptor (beta chain) was carried out in a study of T cells after yellow fever vaccination. Points from the study as a whole: Boosting was followed by the reappearance of most primary-vaccination clones (just under 97% CD4, 70% to 90% CD8).

Note on this clonotype: The antigen remains undetermined.

TCR cDNA was made by 5'RACE template switching, adding a universal primer site and UMIs. MiXCR, run by TCRdb on the 5' RACE reads, gives a single entry per CDR3 protein. Here the sample spans some 110,000 distinct CDR3 sequences, approximately 8.4% being singletons. The V and J ends lost 0 bases and 5 bases respectively, with 13 bases between them. Germline assignment: CDR1 SGHAT and CDR2 FQNNGV. This CDR3 has 16 amino acids. Sequenced here: CD8+ T cells sorted from PBMCs, sampled 45 days after the yellow fever booster vaccination. The chain recombines TRBV11-2 with TRBJ2-2; D ambiguous. This receptor was obtained from a man aged 30-40 years who received the YFV17D yellow fever vaccine. The DNA of the CDR3 is TGTGCCAGCAGCTTAGATTTTTCACTACAAACCGGGGAGCTGTTTTTT. Translation: CASSLDFSLQTGELFF.